This passage covers 30 T cell receptor beta chains from one sample sequenced in a study of T cell changes during pregnancy in multiple sclerosis. Repertoires were generated with immunoSEQ multiplex PCR, while TCRdb's copy carries only in-frame clones and drops some. This sample yields roughly 100,000 clones, of which about 90% are seen a single time; 1.6% belongs to the top ten. Here the sequenced sample was peripheral blood, taken before pregnancy. These receptors originate from a female donor with multiple sclerosis, enrolled in a pregnancy study.

This rearrangement joins TRBV9 to TRBJ2-6; 7 bases match TRBD1. CDR1 is SGDLS, CDR2 YYNGEE, per germline. The V and J ends lost 2 bases and 0 bases, in that order; junction bases with no gene match: 2. The CDR3 consists of 16 residues. CDR3 bases: TGTGCCAGCAGCGTTCGGGACAGCTCTGGGGCCAACGTCCTGACTTTC. As protein: CASSVRDSSGANVLTF.

The chain couples TRBV28 to TRBJ1-6, with D possibly being TRBD1 (6 bases). V was trimmed by 7 bases and J by 6 bases, leaving 16 bases between them. CDR1 is MDHEN, CDR2 SYDVKM, per germline. The CDR3 covers 15 residues. DNA for the CDR3: TGTGCCAGCACTTTGACAGGTCTTTTTAATTCACCCCTCCACTTT. Translating gives CASTLTGLFNSPLHF. Together with reference TRBV28 and TRBJ1-6, the CDR3 gives the full variable domain: DVKVTQSSRYLVKRTGEKVFLECVQDMDHENMFWYRQDPGLGLRLIYFSYDVKMKEKGDIPEGYSVSREKKERFSLILESASTNQTSMYLCASTLTGLFNSPLHFGNGTRLTVT.

The gene calls are TRBV6-4 and TRBJ1-1, with D perhaps matching TRBD1 (6 bases). CDR1 MRHNA and CDR2 SNTAGT come from the germline V gene. V was clipped by 2 bases and J by 5 bases, with 12 bases between them. The length of the CDR3 is 14 residues. The CDR3 DNA reads TGTGCCAGCAGTGACCGGGCAGGGGTAACTGAAGCTTTCTTT. This sequence encodes CASSDRAGVTEAFF.

The V call is TRBV18, the J call TRBJ1-1; TRBD1 might be the D (6 bases). The germline V and J ends were trimmed by 4 bases and 1 base, with 13 bases remaining between them. The CDR3 contains 15 residues. Germline CDR1 is KGHSH and CDR2 is LQKENI. The chain's CDR3 is CASSLSGTKNTEAFF. The CDR3 nucleotides read TGTGCCAGCTCACTTTCTGGGACAAAGAACACTGAAGCTTTCTTT.

The V gene is TRBV7-9, the J gene TRBJ1-6, with 7 bases fitting TRBD1. This CDR3 has 17 amino acids. The germline CDR1 and CDR2 sequences are SEHNR and FQNEAQ (reference sequence). Trimming cost V 5 bases and J 9 bases; bases outside gene matches: 16. Here the CDR3 DNA reads TGTGCCAGCAGCAGAAACAGGATGACAGGGTTTGGTTCACCCCTCCACTTT. Its translation: CASSRNRMTGFGSPLHF.

J is TRBJ2-5 and V is TRBV6-6; D possibly corresponds to TRBD2 (6 bases). CDR1 is MNHNY and CDR2 is SVGAGI in the germline V gene (reference sequence). Deletions cut 7 bases from V and 7 bases from J, with 16 bases between. The CDR3 runs to 13 residues. CDR3 coding DNA: TGTGCCAGCAATTCCGGGACGGAGGGGACCCAGTACTTC. Its protein product is CASNSGTEGTQYF.

The chain joins TRBV7-9 to TRBJ2-1; maybe TRBD2 (5 bases). CDR3 size: 15 residues. Germline loops: CDR1 SEHNR, CDR2 FQNEAQ (reference sequence). The V and J ends lost 1 base and 1 base respectively, with 8 bases between them. DNA for the CDR3: TGTGCCAGCAGCTTAGAGCGGACTTCCTACAATGAGCAGTTCTTC. Protein: CASSLERTSYNEQFF.

The rearrangement joins TRBV28 to TRBJ1-4, with D perhaps matching TRBD1 (5 bases). Germline CDR1 MDHEN, CDR2 SYDVKM. Trimming removed 4 bases at V and 6 bases at J, with 15 bases between. The CDR3 loop spans 15 amino acids. The CDR3 region has the DNA TGTGCCAGCAGTTCCCCTTTGTCAGGGTATGAAAAACTGTTTTTT. Amino acids: CASSSPLSGYEKLFF. Full variable domain (outside the CDR3, taken from reference TRBV28 and TRBJ1-4): DVKVTQSSRYLVKRTGEKVFLECVQDMDHENMFWYRQDPGLGLRLIYFSYDVKMKEKGDIPEGYSVSREKKERFSLILESASTNQTSMYLCASSSPLSGYEKLFFGSGTQLSVL.

The chain is built from TRBV4-2 and TRBJ2-7; TRBD2 agrees at 8 bases. Germline trimming cut 0 bases from V and 2 bases from J; bases unmatched to any gene: 3. This CDR3 has 15 residues. Germline V gene sequence: CDR1 LGHNA, CDR2 YNFKEQ. The CDR3 loop is CASSQETSGTYEQYF. The CDR3 DNA is TGTGCCAGCAGCCAAGAAACTAGCGGAACCTACGAGCAGTACTTC.

The gene calls are TRBV11-2 and TRBJ2-7; TRBD1 is a possible D gene (7 bases). The CDR3 extends over 16 amino acids. With 1 base removed from V and 2 bases from J, the gap between germline ends came to 15 bases. Germline V gene data show CDR1 as SGHAT and CDR2 as FQNNGV. The CDR3 sequence: CASSLAGPGGTYEQYF. CDR3 DNA: TGTGCCAGCAGCTTAGCGGGGCCAGGGGGGACCTACGAGCAGTACTTC. The entire variable domain, with the rest obtained from reference TRBV11-2 and TRBJ2-7, is as follows: EAGVAQSPRYKIIEKRQSVAFWCNPISGHATLYWYQQILGQGPKLLIQFQNNGVVDDSQLPKDRFSAERLKGVDSTLKIQPAKLEDSAVYLCASSLAGPGGTYEQYFGPGTRLTVT.

There are a few counts of this clone. The chain carries TRBV6-6 and TRBJ2-7; TRBD1 agrees at 7 bases. The V gene's germline CDR1 is MNHNY and CDR2 SVGAGI (reference sequence). This CDR3 is built from 14 residues. With V trimmed by 2 bases and J by 2 bases, 3 bases remained unmatched. CDR3 bases: TGTGCCAGCAGTTACCGACAGGGTCCCTACGAGCAGTACTTC. This encodes CASSYRQGPYEQYF.

The chain carries TRBV19 and TRBJ2-2, with D hard to call. The CDR3 is 13 residues long. Germline V gives CDR1 LNHDA, CDR2 SQIVND (reference sequence). V was trimmed by 7 bases and J by 1 base, leaving 7 bases between them. Here the CDR3 DNA reads TGTGCCAGTACCCGTTTGAACACCGGGGAGCTGTTTTTT. Protein sequence: CASTRLNTGELFF.

The genes are TRBV19 and TRBJ2-3, with a weak D call TRBD1 (5 bases). Trimming shortened V by 5 bases and J by 3 bases, and 12 bases separated the two germline ends. The CDR3 loop spans 14 amino acids. Germline values: CDR1 LNHDA, CDR2 SQIVND (reference sequence). The DNA for the CDR3 is TGTGCCAGTAGTTGGTCAGGGTATACAGATACGCAGTATTTT. Amino acid sequence: CASSWSGYTDTQYF.

The chain employs TRBV18 and TRBJ2-1; 7 positions agree with TRBD1. CDR3 size: 13 residues. J was trimmed by 11 bases and V by 0 bases; bases with no gene match: 4. The V gene's germline CDR1 is KGHSH and CDR2 LQKENI. The CDR3 DNA reads TGTGCCAGCTCACCACCACAGGGGCCTAAGCAGTTCTTC. Its protein is CASSPPQGPKQFF.

The J gene is TRBJ2-3, the V gene TRBV6-6; 8 bases match TRBD2. Germline CDR1 MNHNY, CDR2 SVGAGI (reference sequence). Germline trimming cut 8 bases from V and 4 bases from J; bases unmatched to any gene: 8. The CDR3 length is 14 residues. The CDR3 DNA reads TGTGCCAGCGGAGTAGCGGGATACGCAGATACGCAGTATTTT. This gives the protein CASGVAGYADTQYF.

The V call is TRBV28, the J call TRBJ1-1; D remains ambiguous. The germline V gene has CDR1 MDHEN and CDR2 SYDVKM. The CDR3 spans 13 residues. V was clipped by 3 bases and J by 1 base, with 6 bases between them. The CDR3 sequence is CASSLIGNTEAFF. The CDR3 nucleotides read TGTGCCAGCAGTTTGATCGGGAACACTGAAGCTTTCTTT.

The chain carries TRBV10-3 and TRBJ1-3; no reliable D call. Germline loops: CDR1 ENHRY, CDR2 SYGVKD. Trimming took 2 bases from V and 0 from J, leaving 11 bases between them. The CDR3 consists of 16 residues. This CDR3 is CAISERGSPSGNTIYF. The CDR3 nucleotides are TGTGCCATCAGTGAGCGAGGGTCCCCCTCTGGAAACACCATATATTTT.

The chain links TRBV5-1 to TRBJ2-5; tentative D call: TRBD2 (6 bases). This CDR3 is 14 amino acids long. Trimming left V 0 bases short and J 4 bases short, with 10 bases between. Germline lookup yields CDR1 SGHRS and CDR2 YFSETQ. Here the CDR3 reads CASSLGLEGETQYF. The CDR3 DNA reads TGCGCCAGCAGCTTGGGACTAGAAGGAGAGACCCAGTACTTC.

The count of this clone is one. V and J are TRBV9 and TRBJ1-3; D may be TRBD1 (5 bases). The V gene's germline CDR1 is SGDLS and CDR2 YYNGEE. The V end was cut by 0 bases, the J end by 8 bases, with 15 bases between. The CDR3 sequence is 15 residues long. CDR3 protein: CASSVAGQGRDTIYF. DNA of the CDR3: TGTGCCAGCAGCGTAGCTGGTCAGGGTCGAGACACCATATATTTT.

The rearrangement uses TRBV18 and TRBJ2-7; 8 bases are shared with TRBD2. Germline values: CDR1 KGHSH, CDR2 LQKENI. Germline trimming cut 1 base from V and 1 base from J; bases unmatched to any gene: 3. The CDR3 contains 15 residues. CDR3 nucleotides: TGTGCCAGCTCACCACAGCGGGAGCCGTCCTACGAGCAGTACTTC. This encodes CASSPQREPSYEQYF.

The V call is TRBV6-5, the J call TRBJ1-3; a weak D match, TRBD1 (5 bases). Trimming stripped 7 bases from V and 4 bases from J, with 17 bases between. The CDR3 is 15 residues long. Germline V gene data show CDR1 as MNHEY and CDR2 as SVGAGI. The CDR3 sequence: CASTGWGEYGNTIYF. CDR3 DNA sequence: TGTGCCAGCACCGGCTGGGGGGAGTACGGAAACACCATATATTTT.

The gene calls are TRBV7-6 and TRBJ2-3; TRBD2 agrees at 9 bases. CDR1 is SGHVS, CDR2 FNYEAQ, per germline. CDR3 length: 20 residues. V lost 2 bases and J lost 2; bases outside the gene matches: 17. Here the CDR3 DNA reads TGTGCCAGCAGCTTAACTACCTCTAGCGGGACCTCTAGGGCCACAGATACGCAGTATTTT. It specifies CASSLTTSSGTSRATDTQYF. Full variable domain (rest looked up from reference TRBV7-6 and TRBJ2-3): GAGVSQSPRYKVTKRGQDVALRCDPISGHVSLYWYRQALGQGPEFLTYFNYEAQQDKSGLPNDRFSAERPEGSISTLTIQRTEQRDSAMYRCASSLTTSSGTSRATDTQYFGPGTRLTVL.

This chain joins TRBV19 and TRBJ1-2, with 7 bases aligning to TRBD1. The ends lost 5 bases at V and 7 bases at J; junction bases unmatched: 7. From germline, CDR1 is LNHDA and CDR2 SQIVND (reference sequence). The CDR3 consists of 13 residues. Here the CDR3 reads CASSLRWDSGYTF. CDR3 nucleotide sequence: TGTGCCAGTAGTCTCCGATGGGACAGTGGCTACACCTTC.

The chain links TRBV10-2 to TRBJ2-7; 12 nucleotides match TRBD2. Germline loops: CDR1 WSHSY, CDR2 SAAADI. CDR3 length: 18 residues. The J segment lost 2 bases and the V segment lost 2 bases, leaving 10 bases of the junction unmatched. This CDR3 is CASSERKLAGGRPYEQYF. CDR3 DNA: TGCGCCAGCAGTGAGCGAAAACTAGCGGGAGGCCGACCCTACGAGCAGTACTTC.

The CDR3, as DNA: TGTGCCACCAGCCCCCCCGGGACTCAGGTTCGAGGGCAGTACTTC. Translating gives CATSPPGTQVRGQYF. J is TRBJ2-7 and V is TRBV15, with a possible D match to TRBD2 (6 bases). CDR1 and CDR2 (germline): LNHNV, YYDKDF (reference sequence). The CDR3 spans 15 residues. V was clipped by 5 bases and J by 9 bases, with 23 bases between them.

This clone appeared once. The chain has TRBV10-2 and TRBJ2-3; D not certain. V dropped 0 bases and J dropped 12 bases, with 10 bases sitting between them. The CDR3 totals 12 residues. Germline assignment: CDR1 WSHSY and CDR2 SAAADI. CDR3 DNA: TGCGCCAGCAGTGAGTCGACTCCACGACAGTATTTT. It translates to CASSESTPRQYF.

The V call is TRBV5-4, the J call TRBJ2-3; 10 bases fit TRBD2. The CDR3 consists of 14 residues. Germline-derived CDR1 and CDR2 are SGHNT and YYREEE (reference sequence). With V trimmed by 6 bases and J by 4 bases, 5 bases remained unmatched. Here the CDR3 reads CASKIAGGPDTQYF. The CDR3 nucleotides are TGTGCCAGCAAAATAGCGGGGGGCCCAGATACGCAGTATTTT.

This rearrangement joins TRBV29-1 to TRBJ1-2; TRBD1 matches 8 bases. V trimming: 4 bases; J trimming: 3 bases; junction bases outside the gene matches: 7. Germline CDR1 is SQVTM and CDR2 is ANQGSEA. The CDR3 length is 14 residues. The CDR3 here is CSVARTGSHYGYTF. CDR3 coding DNA: TGCAGCGTTGCCCGGACAGGGAGCCACTATGGCTACACCTTC.

This clone was observed once. This chain uses TRBV10-3 with TRBJ2-7; the match to TRBD1 covers 8 bases. This CDR3 is built from 14 residues. With V trimmed by 6 bases and J by 3 bases, 7 bases remained unmatched. Germline CDR1 reads ENHRY; CDR2 reads SYGVKD. The CDR3 bases are TGTGCCATCAGGCAGGGGGCTACCCTCTACGAGCAGTACTTC. Protein: CAIRQGATLYEQYF.

The rearrangement uses TRBV7-2 and TRBJ2-1; D call uncertain. Germline CDR1 is SGHTA and CDR2 is FQGNSA. V shed 4 bases and J shed 3 bases, with 4 bases lying between them. This CDR3 has 12 residues. CDR3 loop: CASSSGYNEQFF. CDR3 sequence (DNA): TGTGCCAGCAGCTCGGGCTACAATGAGCAGTTCTTC.